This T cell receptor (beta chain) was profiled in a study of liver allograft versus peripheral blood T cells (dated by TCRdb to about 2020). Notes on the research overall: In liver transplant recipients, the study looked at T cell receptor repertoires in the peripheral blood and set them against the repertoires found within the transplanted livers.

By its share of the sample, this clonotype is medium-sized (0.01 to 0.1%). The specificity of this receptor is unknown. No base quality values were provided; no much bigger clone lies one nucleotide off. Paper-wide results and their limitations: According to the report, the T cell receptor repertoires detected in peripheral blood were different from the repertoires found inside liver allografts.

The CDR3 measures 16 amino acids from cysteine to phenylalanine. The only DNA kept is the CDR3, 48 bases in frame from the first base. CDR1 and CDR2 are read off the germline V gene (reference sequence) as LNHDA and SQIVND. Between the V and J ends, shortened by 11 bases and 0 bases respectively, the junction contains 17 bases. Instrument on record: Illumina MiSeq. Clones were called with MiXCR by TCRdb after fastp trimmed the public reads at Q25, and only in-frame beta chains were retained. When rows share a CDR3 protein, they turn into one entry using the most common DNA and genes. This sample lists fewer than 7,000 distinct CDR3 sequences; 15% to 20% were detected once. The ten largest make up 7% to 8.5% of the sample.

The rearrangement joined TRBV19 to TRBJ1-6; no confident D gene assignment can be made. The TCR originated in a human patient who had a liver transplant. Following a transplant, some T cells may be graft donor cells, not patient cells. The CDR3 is CASMPGRSSYNSPLHF. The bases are TGTGCCTCCATGCCGGGCCGGAGCTCCTATAATTCACCCCTCCACTTT.